These 10 T cell receptor beta chains came from one sample sequenced in a study of Ad26.COV2.S vaccination and SARS-CoV-2 variants. Here immunoSEQ multiplex PCR was the method, and the copy in TCRdb shows in-frame clones only, minus some. The sample records around 300,000 clones, 80% to 90% being singletons. As to treatment: over 15 received Ad26.COV2.S at low or high dose, single or two shots; 5 received placebo; per-sample allocation not given. Sampling took place 63 days after the first vaccine or placebo injection. Sequences were derived from peripheral blood, sampled in a trial of Ad26.COV2.S vaccine versus placebo. These receptors originate from a person between 18 and 59 years old who received the Ad26.COV2.S COVID-19 vaccine or a placebo.

The rearrangement uses TRBV15 and TRBJ2-1; D not resolved. The CDR3 has 15 amino acids. V was clipped by 1 base and J by 2 bases, with 9 bases between them. Looked up from germline, CDR1 is LNHNV and CDR2 is YYDKDF (reference sequence). This CDR3 is CATSRVLGAYNEQFF. The CDR3 region has the DNA TGTGCCACCAGCAGAGTCCTAGGAGCCTACAATGAGCAGTTCTTC.

This clone was seen a single time. V usage is TRBV5-6 and J usage is TRBJ1-6; D not certain. The ends were cut back, 0 bases at V and 15 bases at J, with 19 bases in the middle. CDR1 is SGHDT, CDR2 YYEEEE, per germline. The CDR3 totals 15 residues. For the CDR3, the DNA is TGTGCCAGCAGCTTGGGGTCTGGTCTCCTCGCCTTCCTCCACTTT. It yields the protein CASSLGSGLLAFLHF.

The CDR3 DNA reads TGTGCCAGCAGTGAACGAGACCGCCAATGGGGCTACACCTTC. The encoded protein is CASSERDRQWGYTF. This chain joins TRBV6-4 and TRBJ1-2, with unresolved D. V shed 3 bases and J shed 8 bases, with 16 bases lying between them. Germline V gene data show CDR1 as MRHNA and CDR2 as SNTAGT. The CDR3 has 14 amino acids.

The CDR3: CASSQAGRSGDTQYF. The CDR3 bases are TGCGCCAGCAGCCAAGCCGGGCGATCGGGAGATACGCAGTATTTT. V usage is TRBV4-1 and J usage is TRBJ2-3; D uncertain. V shed 1 base and J shed 5 bases, with 13 bases lying between them. This CDR3 comprises 15 residues. Per the germline V gene, CDR1 is MGHRA and CDR2 is YSYEKL.

The genes are TRBV5-1 and TRBJ2-7, with D possibly TRBD2 on 7 matching bases. The CDR3 is 16 residues long. In germline, CDR1 is SGHRS, CDR2 YFSETQ. V gave up 3 bases and J gave up 0 bases, with 16 bases separating them. The CDR3 region has the DNA TGCGCCAGCAGCTCGAGGGGGGGACTTTTCTCCTACGAGCAGTACTTC. This translates into CASSSRGGLFSYEQYF.

The V call is TRBV18, the J call TRBJ2-7, with D possibly matching TRBD1 (6 bases). V was cut by 2 bases and J by 4 bases, with 15 bases left in between. CDR3 length equals 15 residues. Germline CDR1 is KGHSH and CDR2 is LQKENI. The CDR3 sequence: CASSPGSGAIYEQYF. The CDR3 nucleotides are TGTGCCAGCTCACCAGGCTCAGGGGCCATTTACGAGCAGTACTTC.

This chain uses TRBV29-1 with TRBJ2-7; D is unclear. Trimming took off 3 bases at V and 6 bases at J, with 9 bases between the two ends. The germline V gene encodes CDR1 SQVTM and CDR2 ANQGSEA. The CDR3 consists of 11 residues. The CDR3 nucleotides read TGCAGCGTTGAGGCGGCTTTCGAGCAGTACTTC. Amino acids: CSVEAAFEQYF.

The chain joins TRBV6-2 or TRBV6-3 to TRBJ1-2; D gene uncertain. The CDR3 length is 14 residues. The ends were cut back, 3 bases at V and 2 bases at J, with 10 bases in the middle. Germline CDR1 MNHEY, CDR2 SVGEGT. CDR3 in amino acids: CASSYLTANYGYTF. In nucleotides, the CDR3 is TGTGCCAGCAGTTATCTCACGGCCAACTATGGCTACACCTTC.

The chain uses TRBV7-3 and TRBJ1-2; D might be TRBD1 (5 bases). CDR1 SGHTA and CDR2 FQGTGA come from the germline V gene. The V end was cut by 1 base, the J end by 8 bases, with 11 bases between. CDR3 length: 13 residues. The CDR3 DNA reads as TGTGCCAGCAGCTTAAACGCGGGGGAAGGCTACACCTTC. Amino acids: CASSLNAGEGYTF.

The rearrangement links TRBV11-3 to TRBJ2-1; TRBD2 aligns across 15 bases. Looked up from germline, CDR1 is SGHNT and CDR2 is YENEEA. V gave up 8 bases and J gave up 10 bases; unmatched junction bases: 6. The CDR3 runs 14 residues. CDR3 sequence (DNA): TGTGCCAGCCGACGGACTAGCGGGGGGGCGGAGCAGTTCTTC. This sequence encodes CASRRTSGGAEQFF. Complete variable domain (other parts from reference TRBV11-3 and TRBJ2-1): EAGVVQSPRYKIIEKKQPVAFWCNPISGHNTLYWYLQNLGQGPELLIRYENEEAVDDSQLPKDRFSAERLKGVDSTLKIQPAELGDSAVYLCASRRTSGGAEQFFGPGTRLTVL.